Listed below are T cell receptor beta chains from one sample, sequenced in a study of T cells in Graves' hyperthyroidism and ophthalmopathy. TCRdb processed the multiplex PCR reads anew with MiXCR; each CDR3 protein has one entry. Of 450,000 to 650,000 distinct CDR3 sequences in the sample, 13% to 15% were seen once. Sequenced input: blood. The receptors here all came from a woman between 18 and 29 years old with Graves' ophthalmopathy. The CDR3 runs from the conserved cysteine through the conserved F or W. D genes are given only for firm matches. The listing skips clone size in some rows; elsewhere it reads once, few, many or a size class.

clone_size	v_call	j_call	d_call	cdr3_nt	cdr3_aa
many	TRBV20-1	TRBJ1-1	-	TGCAGTGCTAGAGTTTCGGCCGCCAAAGGGGTTGAAGCTTTCTTT	CSARVSAAKGVEAFF
many	TRBV30	TRBJ2-5	-	TGTGCCTGGAGTGTCGGAGTACCTGCACTGGAAGAGACCCAGTACTTC	CAWSVGVPALEETQYF
many	TRBV6-2/TRBV6-3	TRBJ1-1	-	TGTGCCAGCAGTTGGGCCGATCAGGAAGCTTTCTTT	CASSWADQEAFF
many	TRBV12-3/TRBV12-4	TRBJ1-4	-	TGTGCCAGCAGTGGGGTGGGAGGCGAAAATGAAAAACTGTTTTTT	CASSGVGGENEKLFF
many	TRBV3-1	TRBJ2-2	-	TGTGCCAGCAGCCATGACACGACCGGGGAGCTGTTTTTT	CASSHDTTGELFF
few	TRBV19	TRBJ2-2	TRBD2	TGTGCCAGTAGTATACCTATTAACGGCGGCCAGGCGGGAGGGTCGGTCACCGGGGAGCTGTTTTTT	CASSIPINGGQAGGSVTGELFF
-	TRBV19	TRBJ2-7	TRBD2	TGTGCCAGTAGTACATCCTGGGCTAGCGGGAATTTCTACGAGCAGTACTTC	CASSTSWASGNFYEQYF
many	TRBV11-2	TRBJ2-3	TRBD1	TGTGCCAGCAGCTTAGGCCGGGGACAGCTTCGCACAGATACGCAGTATTTT	CASSLGRGQLRTDTQYF
-	TRBV12-5	TRBJ2-2	TRBD2	TGTGCTAGTGGTTTGGTACAAGGACTAGCGGGTACCGGGGAGCTGTTTTTT	CASGLVQGLAGTGELFF
many	TRBV30	TRBJ1-4	TRBD1	TGTGCCTGGAGTGTACAGGGGGCCATTGAAAAACTGTTTTTT	CAWSVQGAIEKLFF
many	TRBV12-3/TRBV12-4	TRBJ2-5	-	TGTGCCAGCAGTTACGGGGCAGTTCAAGAGACCCAGTACTTC	CASSYGAVQETQYF
many	TRBV10-3	TRBJ2-7	TRBD1	TGTGCCATCAGTTCTACCGGGACAGGGCGCTCCTACGAGCAGTACTTC	CAISSTGTGRSYEQYF
few	TRBV9	TRBJ1-6	TRBD1	TGTGCCAGCAGCCCAACAGGGGGGGGTTCACCCCTCCACTTT	CASSPTGGGSPLHF
few	TRBV9	TRBJ2-3	TRBD1	TGTGCCAGCAGCGTAGGGGCCCCCGGGACAGCGTACACAGATACGCAGTATTTT	CASSVGAPGTAYTDTQYF
many	TRBV6-2/TRBV6-3	TRBJ2-3	TRBD1	TGTGCCAGCAGTTCCAGGGGGACAGATACGCAGTATTTT	CASSSRGTDTQYF
many	TRBV18	TRBJ1-1	-	TGTGCCAGCTCACCACCCTTTTGGGGGAACACTGAAGCTTTCTTT	CASSPPFWGNTEAFF
many	TRBV9	TRBJ1-1	TRBD1	TGTGCCAGCAGCCCCGAACCCGGGACAGGGAACACTGAAGCTTTCTTT	CASSPEPGTGNTEAFF
-	TRBV28	TRBJ2-3	TRBD2	TGTGCCGGCAGTTCCTTCGGGACTAGCGGGAGGGTACGAATGCCAACAGATACGCAGTATTTT	CAGSSFGTSGRVRMPTDTQYF
-	TRBV9	TRBJ2-7	TRBD2	TGTGCCAGCGGTAGGGGAGGGCCCCCCTACGAGCAGTACTTC	CASGRGGPPYEQYF
many	TRBV29-1	TRBJ2-3	TRBD1	TGCAGCGTTCCGCTTGGGACAGGTAACACAGATACGCAGTATTTT	CSVPLGTGNTDTQYF
many	TRBV2	TRBJ2-1	TRBD2	TGTGCCAGCAGCCACCATACAGCGAATAGCGGGATAAACAATGAGCAGTTCTTC	CASSHHTANSGINNEQFF
many	TRBV6-5	TRBJ2-7	-	TGTGCCAGCAGTTACTCGACGGGCGAGCAGTACTTC	CASSYSTGEQYF